The text below deals with one T cell receptor beta chain. The data stem from a study of identical twins. This CDR3 contains 15 residues. The junction had 10 bases not matched to a gene; V was cut back by 6 bases and J by 6 bases. The germline CDR1 and CDR2 sequences are LNHDA and SQIVND (reference sequence). TCRdb re-called the 5' RACE reads through MiXCR, storing one row per CDR3 protein. The sample lists about 550,000 distinct CDR3 sequences; about a fifth were seen once. These data also formed part of another study, on yellow fever vaccine responses in identical twins.

Material for sequencing was CD4+ T cells sorted from blood. The sequence was obtained from a woman between 18 and 29 years old in good health. V is TRBV19 and J is TRBJ2-2; 7 bases match TRBD1. The CDR3 spells CASRTGTENSGELFF. The CDR3 coding sequence is TGTGCCAGTAGAACCGGGACAGAAAATTCCGGGGAGCTGTTTTTT.